These T cell receptor beta chains were read from a single sample in a study of T cell responses to AZD1222 COVID-19 vaccine. Sequencing was performed with immunoSEQ multiplex PCR; in TCRdb, only in-frame clones are kept and a portion is missing. This sample has tens of thousands of clones; around 90% occur once, and the top ten carry less than 5.5%. The input for sequencing was peripheral blood, taken on day 0 of MenACWY control vaccination. The receptor source for this set is an adult in good health. CDR3s include the opening cysteine and the closing phenylalanine or tryptophan. A D gene is named only where the DNA matches it firmly. For some rows the clone size is stated as once, few or many, or as a class when expanded; others skip it.

cdr3_aa,cdr3_nt,d_call,j_call,clone_size,v_call
CASSPLTSGGSSYNEQFF,TGTGCCAGCAGCCCATTGACTAGCGGCGGGAGCTCCTACAATGAGCAGTTCTTC,TRBD2,TRBJ2-1,-,TRBV4-2
CASSLGVRQAEAFF,TGCGCCAGCAGCTTGGGGGTCAGACAGGCCGAAGCTTTCTTT,-,TRBJ1-1,-,TRBV5-1
CASKGFGGPQETQYF,TGTGCCAGCAAGGGGTTTGGCGGGCCCCAAGAGACCCAGTACTTC,-,TRBJ2-5,-,TRBV2
CASSQEHSGNQPQHF,TGTGCCAGCAGCCAAGAACACAGCGGAAATCAGCCCCAGCATTTT,-,TRBJ1-5,-,TRBV3-1/TRBV3-2
CASSQELVGETQYF,TGTGCCAGCAGCCAAGAATTAGTAGGGGAGACCCAGTACTTC,-,TRBJ2-5,-,TRBV3-1/TRBV3-2
CASSQDSGLTYEQYF,TGCGCCAGCAGCCAAGATAGCGGATTAACCTACGAGCAGTACTTC,-,TRBJ2-7,-,TRBV4-1
CASSQVYLTYEQYF,TGCGCCAGCAGCCAAGTCTATCTCACCTACGAGCAGTACTTC,-,TRBJ2-7,-,TRBV4-1
CASSQGPVNTEAFF,TGCGCCAGCAGCCAAGGTCCAGTTAACACTGAAGCTTTCTTT,-,TRBJ1-1,-,TRBV4-1
CATSDPRPQETQYF,TGTGCCACCAGTGACCCCCGGCCCCAAGAGACCCAGTACTTC,-,TRBJ2-5,once,TRBV24-1
CASSDRGRVAYEQYF,TGTGCCAGCAGTGATAGGGGCAGGGTAGCCTACGAGCAGTACTTC,-,TRBJ2-7,-,TRBV6-1
CASSLGENGYTF,TGTGCCAGCAGCTTAGGGGAAAATGGCTACACCTTC,-,TRBJ1-2,-,TRBV7-9
CAISDSQAGDYGYTF,TGTGCCATCAGTGACTCTCAGGCCGGAGACTATGGCTACACCTTC,-,TRBJ1-2,once,TRBV10-3
CASSSGAMNTEAFF,TGTGCCAGCAGCTCAGGGGCCATGAACACTGAAGCTTTCTTT,-,TRBJ1-1,-,TRBV7-9
CASSLGAEETQYF,TGTGCCAGCAGCTTGGGTGCAGAAGAGACCCAGTACTTC,-,TRBJ2-5,-,TRBV5-6
CASLGQARINEKLFF,TGTGCCAGCCTTGGACAGGCCCGAATTAATGAAAAACTGTTTTTT,TRBD1,TRBJ1-4,medium-sized,TRBV19
CASRRTIGSTEAFF,TGTGCCAGCAGGCGGACAATAGGAAGTACTGAAGCTTTCTTT,-,TRBJ1-1,-,TRBV6-5
CASSLYTGGDTEAFF,TGTGCCAGCAGTCTTTACACAGGGGGAGACACTGAAGCTTTCTTT,TRBD1,TRBJ1-1,-,TRBV27
CALQGGVYEQYF,TGTGCCTTACAGGGGGGAGTCTACGAGCAGTACTTC,TRBD1,TRBJ2-7,-,TRBV30
CSVDVSGSTYNEQFF,TGCAGCGTTGATGTTAGCGGGTCGACCTACAATGAGCAGTTCTTC,TRBD2,TRBJ2-1,-,TRBV29-1
CASSLGVAAGVQFF,TGTGCCAGCAGCTTGGGGGTTGCAGCGGGAGTGCAGTTCTTC,TRBD2,TRBJ2-1,-,TRBV5-4
CASSVGRDTVTDTQYF,TGTGCCAGCAGCGTAGGTAGGGACACCGTCACAGATACGCAGTATTTT,-,TRBJ2-3,-,TRBV9
CASSLELGATNEKLFF,TGTGCCAGCAGCTTAGAGTTGGGGGCTACTAATGAAAAACTGTTTTTT,-,TRBJ1-4,-,TRBV7-8
CASSPRIPGNYGYTF,TGTGCCAGCAGCCCGCGCATCCCTGGCAACTATGGCTACACCTTC,-,TRBJ1-2,few,TRBV7-8
CASRVYGQETQYF,TGTGCCAGCAGGGTTTATGGCCAAGAGACCCAGTACTTC,-,TRBJ2-5,-,TRBV2